The rows below give T cell receptor beta chains drawn from one sample of a study of T cell repertoires in cytomegalovirus infection. Antigen specificity for these receptors is unknown. Using its own MiXCR run on the reads, TCRdb lists one record per CDR3 protein. The sample records approximately 990,000 distinct CDR3 sequences, roughly 31% being singletons. The material sequenced was cultured CD8+ T cells from PBMCs, taken from culture after CMV antigen stimulation. The receptors here all came from a human donor in good health (CMV status not recorded). Some clones in this sample may be carry-over from other donors' samples. The CDR3 runs from the conserved cysteine through the conserved F or W. The order of the fields is clone size, D gene, V gene, CDR3 length, J gene, CDR3 protein, CDR3 DNA. A D gene is named only where the DNA matches it firmly. Clone size is shown for a subset of rows, as once, few, many or a class of expanded clone.

NA	NA	TRBV5-4	14	TRBJ1-1	CASSLEGKLAEAFF	TGTGCCAGCAGCTTGGAGGGGAAATTGGCTGAAGCTTTCTTT
NA	TRBD1	TRBV10-2	11	TRBJ2-7	CASADRVRQYF	TGCGCCAGCGCGGACAGGGTTCGGCAGTACTTC
NA	NA	TRBV7-9	13	TRBJ1-1	CASSAREVWLAFF	TGTGCCAGCAGCGCCAGGGAGGTTTGGCTTGCTTTCTTT
few	NA	TRBV6-6	14	TRBJ1-5	CASSYRVLDQPQHF	TGTGCCAGCAGTTACCGGGTTTTGGATCAGCCCCAGCATTTT
NA	NA	TRBV3-1	17	TRBJ2-3	CASSPGGYGDPTDTQYF	TGTGCCAGCAGCCCCGGAGGGTACGGGGATCCCACAGATACGCAGTATTTT
NA	NA	TRBV19	13	TRBJ1-5	CASNNEGYQPQHF	TGTGCCAGTAATAATGAGGGATATCAGCCCCAGCATTTT
NA	NA	TRBV4-2	16	TRBJ1-5	CASSQVREYSNQPQHF	TGTGCCAGCAGCCAAGTAAGAGAATATAGCAATCAGCCCCAGCATTTT
NA	TRBD1	TRBV7-4	15	TRBJ1-1	CASSLGETGFTEAFF	TGTGCCAGCAGCTTAGGGGAGACAGGGTTCACTGAAGCTTTCTTT
few	NA	TRBV10-3	13	TRBJ2-5	CAISGDNRETQYF	TGTGCCATCAGTGGGGACAACCGGGAGACCCAGTACTTC
NA	TRBD1	TRBV9	16	TRBJ2-3	CASSTRQGSRTDTQYF	TGTGCCAGCAGCACGAGACAGGGCAGCCGAACAGATACGCAGTATTTT
NA	NA	TRBV19	16	TRBJ2-7	CASSISSGTASYEQYF	TGTGCCAGTAGTATAAGTTCCGGGACGGCATCCTACGAGCAGTACTTC
NA	NA	TRBV11-2	13	TRBJ1-1	CASSLGQDGVAFF	TGTGCCAGCAGCTTAGGGCAGGACGGGGTAGCTTTCTTT
once	NA	TRBV6-2/TRBV6-3	12	TRBJ1-2	CASSNLGSGYTF	TGTGCCAGCAGTAACCTCGGGAGTGGCTACACCTTC
many	TRBD1	TRBV7-2	15	TRBJ2-1	CASSLGWAGGNEQFF	TGTGCCAGCAGCTTAGGGTGGGCAGGGGGCAATGAGCAGTTCTTC
NA	NA	TRBV27	15	TRBJ2-2	CASSPDGSNTGELFF	TGTGCCAGCAGTCCGGACGGATCGAACACCGGGGAGCTGTTTTTT
NA	NA	TRBV7-6	16	TRBJ1-5	CASSLVGGQKYQPQHF	TGTGCTAGCAGCTTAGTAGGTGGGCAGAAATATCAGCCCCAGCATTTT
few	NA	TRBV7-9	16	TRBJ2-3	CASSPDRPPSTDTQYF	TGTGCCAGCAGCCCCGACAGGCCACCGAGCACAGATACGCAGTATTTT
NA	NA	TRBV10-2	11	TRBJ2-5	CARRELSTQYF	TGCGCCAGACGGGAACTGTCAACCCAGTACTTC
many	NA	TRBV10-3	14	TRBJ2-2	CAIQEQDNTGELFF	TGTGCCATCCAGGAACAGGATAACACCGGGGAGCTGTTTTTT
NA	NA	TRBV12-3/TRBV12-4	11	TRBJ2-4	CASSLVGIQYF	TGTGCCAGCAGTTTAGTCGGCATTCAGTACTTC
NA	NA	TRBV7-9	13	TRBJ2-7	CASSQDGTYEQYF	TGTGCCAGCAGTCAAGACGGAACCTACGAGCAGTACTTC
few	TRBD2	TRBV27	16	TRBJ2-1	CASSFGGLARYNEQFF	TGTGCCAGCAGTTTTGGCGGACTAGCTCGTTACAATGAGCAGTTCTTC
NA	NA	TRBV15	13	TRBJ2-5	CATSRQGGETQYF	TGTGCCACCAGCAGACAGGGTGGAGAGACCCAGTACTTC
NA	NA	TRBV12-5	15	TRBJ2-5	CASGLVQGPVVTQYF	TGTGCTAGTGGTTTGGTACAGGGACCGGTGGTGACCCAGTACTTC
few	TRBD1	TRBV7-6	15	TRBJ1-1	CASSPGTGEGTEAFF	TGTGCCAGCAGCCCTGGGACAGGGGAGGGGACTGAAGCTTTCTTT
many	TRBD1	TRBV11-2	15	TRBJ2-1	CASSSSWDSYDEQFF	TGTGCCAGCAGCTCCTCCTGGGACAGCTACGATGAGCAGTTCTTC
few	NA	TRBV6-1	11	TRBJ2-1	CASSEWAAWFF	TGTGCCAGCAGTGAATGGGCAGCGTGGTTCTTC
NA	NA	TRBV27	13	TRBJ1-2	CASSLTPGFGYTF	TGTGCCAGCAGCCTCACCCCAGGGTTCGGCTACACCTTC
few	TRBD1	TRBV10-3	14	TRBJ1-4	CAISDGQGYEKLFF	TGTGCCATCAGTGACGGACAGGGTTATGAAAAACTGTTTTTT
few	TRBD1	TRBV7-6	18	TRBJ2-2	CASSSPGQHIPGTGELFF	TGTGCCAGCAGCTCTCCGGGACAGCACATTCCGGGGACCGGGGAGCTGTTTTTT
NA	NA	TRBV27	15	TRBJ2-6	CASSIYYSGANVLTF	TGTGCCAGCAGTATATATTACTCTGGCGCCAACGTCCTGACTTTC
NA	NA	TRBV6-5	17	TRBJ2-1	CASSYPRDGGSRNEQFF	TGTGCCAGCAGTTACCCAAGGGACGGTGGGTCGAGGAATGAGCAGTTCTTC
NA	TRBD1	TRBV3-1	17	TRBJ2-3	CASSLFSEGAPQDTQYF	TGTGCCAGCAGCCTTTTCTCCGAGGGGGCGCCGCAAGATACGCAGTATTTT
NA	NA	TRBV27	16	TRBJ1-5	CASSGGGAYSNQPQHF	TGTGCCAGCAGTGGTGGTGGAGCCTATAGCAATCAGCCCCAGCATTTT
many	NA	TRBV7-6	18	TRBJ2-7	CASSSLVEPGPLGYEQYF	TGTGCCAGCAGCTCCCTAGTCGAACCAGGACCCCTAGGGTACGAGCAGTACTTC
few	NA	TRBV5-5	14	TRBJ1-2	CASSWDRPRDGYTF	TGTGCCAGCAGCTGGGATCGGCCTCGGGATGGCTACACCTTC
NA	NA	TRBV7-9	14	TRBJ2-1	CASRSGARWDEQFF	TGTGCCAGCAGATCAGGGGCGAGGTGGGATGAGCAGTTCTTC